Sequencing of this TCR beta chain was carried out in a study of blood T cell repertoires in COVID-19. On the study more broadly: Sites across the United States, Italy and Spain contributed samples from acute and convalescent COVID-19. The cDNA or gDNA used as material had been derived from T cells, B-cell-depleted T cells, or PBMCs.

The V gene end was trimmed by 0 bases and the J gene end by 7 bases; junction bases not matched to a gene: 7. The CDR3 loop spans 15 amino acids. Germline assignment: CDR1 MNHEY and CDR2 SMNVEV (reference sequence). In the original analysis: The authors estimated nucleated cell counts from reference gene primer amplification. The repertoire was sequenced with immunoSEQ multiplex PCR; TCRdb's copy has only in-frame clones and lacks some. V and J calls and clone size are given by that table; D and trimming were obtained from the DNA. The table includes fewer than 250,000 clones, approximately 90% detected once.

The chain employs TRBV27 and TRBJ1-2; 8 bases line up with TRBD1. Sequenced input: peripheral blood. This receptor was obtained from a man in his 70s with acute or convalescent COVID-19. The CDR3 here is CASSLSGTGLSGYTF. The CDR3 nucleotides read TGTGCCAGCAGTTTATCCGGGACAGGTCTATCTGGCTACACCTTC.